The source of this TCR gamma chain is a study of gamma-delta chains in newborns, infants, children. Study summary: Innate gammadelta T cells reportedly expand polyclonally right after birth, driven by microbial exposure, per the title.

This clone came up a few times. TCRdb re-called the reads using CATT. The table includes approximately 1,000 gamma-chain clones, 37% detected once. This CDR3 is built from 17 residues. V trimming: 0 bases; J trimming: 6 bases; junction bases outside the gene matches: 5. The germline V gene encodes CDR1 GITISATS and CDR2 ISYDGTV (reference sequence). V gene TRGV9 combines with J gene TRGJP. TCRdb offers no J gene call, so here the DNA was matched to germline to obtain one. The source is a child who was a newborn, infant or young child, either healthy, febrile or measles-vaccinated (not recorded which). The sequenced material came from blood. The CDR3: CALWEVRSELGKKIKVF. CDR3 DNA sequence: TGTGCCTTGTGGGAGGTGAGGTCAGAGTTGGGCAAAAAAATCAAGGTATTT.